The present entry profiles one TCR beta chain with its context. Germline-derived CDR1 and CDR2 are MNHEY and SVGEGT. V lost 4 bases to trimming and J lost 5 bases, with 11 bases between them. The CDR3 is 14 residues long. The data stem from a study of blood T cell repertoires in COVID-19. Turning to the study itself: Specimens from acute and convalescent COVID-19 originated in the United States, Italy and Spain.

The authors' processing: Scientists estimated how many nucleated cells there were by amplifying reference gene primers. Repertoires were generated with immunoSEQ multiplex PCR, while TCRdb's copy carries only in-frame clones and drops some. V and J calls and clone size come straight from that table; D and trimming were deduced from the DNA. Among approximately 82,000 clones listed, approximately 82% were seen once. Sequencing was performed on peripheral blood. V and J are TRBV6-2 or TRBV6-3 and TRBJ1-4; D is ambiguous. This receptor was obtained from a woman aged 60-75 years with acute or convalescent COVID-19. This CDR3 reads CASSSGLRNEKLFF. DNA of the CDR3: TGTGCCAGCAGTTCGGGTCTTCGAAATGAAAAACTGTTTTTT.